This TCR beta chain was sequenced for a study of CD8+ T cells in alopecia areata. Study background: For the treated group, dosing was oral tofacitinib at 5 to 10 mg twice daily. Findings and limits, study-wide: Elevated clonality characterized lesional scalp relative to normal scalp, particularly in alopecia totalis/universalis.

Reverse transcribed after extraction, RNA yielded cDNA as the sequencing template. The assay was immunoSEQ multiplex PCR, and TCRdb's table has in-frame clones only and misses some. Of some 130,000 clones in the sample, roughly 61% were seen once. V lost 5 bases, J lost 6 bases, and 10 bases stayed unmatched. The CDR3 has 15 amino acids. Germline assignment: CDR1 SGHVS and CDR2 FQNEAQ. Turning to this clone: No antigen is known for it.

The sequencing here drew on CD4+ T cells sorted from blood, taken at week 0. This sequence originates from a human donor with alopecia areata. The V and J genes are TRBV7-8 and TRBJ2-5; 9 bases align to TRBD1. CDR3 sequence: CASSAGTGPGKTQYF. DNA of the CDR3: TGTGCCAGCAGCGCCGGGACAGGGCCCGGGAAGACCCAGTACTTC.